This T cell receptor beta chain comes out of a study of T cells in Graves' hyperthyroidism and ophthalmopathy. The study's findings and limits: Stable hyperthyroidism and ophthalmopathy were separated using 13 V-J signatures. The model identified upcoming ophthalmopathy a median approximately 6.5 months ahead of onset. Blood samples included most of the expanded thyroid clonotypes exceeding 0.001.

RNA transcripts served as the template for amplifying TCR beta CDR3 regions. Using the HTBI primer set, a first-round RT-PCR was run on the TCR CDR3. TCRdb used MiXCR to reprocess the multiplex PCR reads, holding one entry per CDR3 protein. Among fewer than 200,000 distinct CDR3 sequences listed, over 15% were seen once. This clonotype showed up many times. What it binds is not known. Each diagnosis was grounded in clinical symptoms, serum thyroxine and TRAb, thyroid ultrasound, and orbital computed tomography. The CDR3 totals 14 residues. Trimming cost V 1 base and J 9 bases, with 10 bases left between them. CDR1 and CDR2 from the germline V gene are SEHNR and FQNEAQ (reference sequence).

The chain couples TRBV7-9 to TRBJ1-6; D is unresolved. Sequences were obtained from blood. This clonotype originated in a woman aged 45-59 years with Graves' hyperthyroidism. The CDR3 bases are TGTGCCAGCAGCTTAGGTTCCGGATCTTCACCCCTCCACTTT. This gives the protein CASSLGSGSSPLHF.